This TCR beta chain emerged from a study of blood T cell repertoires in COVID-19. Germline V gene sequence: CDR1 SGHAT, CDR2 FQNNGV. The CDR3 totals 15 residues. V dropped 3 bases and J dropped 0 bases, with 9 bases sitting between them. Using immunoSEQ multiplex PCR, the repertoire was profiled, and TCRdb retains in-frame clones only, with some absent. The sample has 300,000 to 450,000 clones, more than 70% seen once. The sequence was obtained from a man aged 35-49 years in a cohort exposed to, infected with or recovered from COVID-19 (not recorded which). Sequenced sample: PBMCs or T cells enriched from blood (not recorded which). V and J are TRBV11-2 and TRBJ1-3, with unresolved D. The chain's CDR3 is CASSFSGTSGNTIYF. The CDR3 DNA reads TGTGCCAGCAGCTTTTCAGGTACCTCTGGAAACACCATATATTTT.